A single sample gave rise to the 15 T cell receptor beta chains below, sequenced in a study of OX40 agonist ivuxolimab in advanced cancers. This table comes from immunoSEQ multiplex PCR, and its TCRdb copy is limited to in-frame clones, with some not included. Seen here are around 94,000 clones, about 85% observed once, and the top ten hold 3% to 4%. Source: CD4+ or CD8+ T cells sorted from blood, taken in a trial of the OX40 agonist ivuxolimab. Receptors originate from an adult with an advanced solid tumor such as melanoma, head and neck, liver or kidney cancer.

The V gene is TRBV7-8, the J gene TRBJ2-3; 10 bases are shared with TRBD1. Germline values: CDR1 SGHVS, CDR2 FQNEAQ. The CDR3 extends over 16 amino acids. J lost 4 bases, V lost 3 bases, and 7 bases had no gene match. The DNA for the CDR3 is TGTGCCAGCAGCTTGGACCTGACAGGGGGCCCAGATACGCAGTATTTT. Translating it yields CASSLDLTGGPDTQYF.

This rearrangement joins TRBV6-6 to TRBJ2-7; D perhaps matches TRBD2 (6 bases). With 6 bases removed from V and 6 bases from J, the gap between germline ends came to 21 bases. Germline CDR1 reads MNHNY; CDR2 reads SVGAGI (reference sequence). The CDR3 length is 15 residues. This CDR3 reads CASRDPPVGGLEQYF. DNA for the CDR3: TGTGCCAGCAGGGATCCCCCCGTGGGAGGTCTCGAGCAGTACTTC.

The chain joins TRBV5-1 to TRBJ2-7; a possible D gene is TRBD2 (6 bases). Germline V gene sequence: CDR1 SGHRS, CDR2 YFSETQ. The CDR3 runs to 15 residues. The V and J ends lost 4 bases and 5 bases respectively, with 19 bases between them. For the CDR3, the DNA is TGCGCCAGCAGCCCCGGAGGGTCCCACCGGGACGAGCAGTACTTC. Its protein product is CASSPGGSHRDEQYF.

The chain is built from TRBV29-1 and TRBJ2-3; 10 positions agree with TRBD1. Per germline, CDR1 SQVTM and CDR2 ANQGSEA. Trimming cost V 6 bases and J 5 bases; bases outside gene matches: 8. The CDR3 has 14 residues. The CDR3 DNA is TGCAGCGTATCCCGGACAGGGGGAAAAGATACGCAGTATTTT. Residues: CSVSRTGGKDTQYF.

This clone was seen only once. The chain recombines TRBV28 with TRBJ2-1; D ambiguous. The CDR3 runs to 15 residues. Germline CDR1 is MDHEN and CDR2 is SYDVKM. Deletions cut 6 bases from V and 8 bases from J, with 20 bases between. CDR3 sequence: CASSHKLLMLDEQFF. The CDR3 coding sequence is TGTGCCAGCAGCCACAAACTGCTGATGCTAGATGAGCAGTTCTTC.

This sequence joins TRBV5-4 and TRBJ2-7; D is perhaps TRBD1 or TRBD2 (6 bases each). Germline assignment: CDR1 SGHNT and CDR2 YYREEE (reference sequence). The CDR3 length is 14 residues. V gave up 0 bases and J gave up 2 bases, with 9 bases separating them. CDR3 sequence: CASSLGGAAYEQYF. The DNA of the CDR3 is TGTGCCAGCAGCTTGGGGGGGGCAGCCTACGAGCAGTACTTC. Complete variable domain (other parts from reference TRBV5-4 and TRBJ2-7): ETGVTQSPTHLIKTRGQQVTLRCSSQSGHNTVSWYQQALGQGPQFIFQYYREEENGRGNFPPRFSGLQFPNYSSELNVNALELDDSALYLCASSLGGAAYEQYFGPGTRLTVT.

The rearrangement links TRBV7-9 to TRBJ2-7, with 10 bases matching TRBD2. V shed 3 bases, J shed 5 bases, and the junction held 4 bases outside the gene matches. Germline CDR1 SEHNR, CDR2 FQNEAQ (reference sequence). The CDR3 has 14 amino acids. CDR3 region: CASSFPGTSDEQYF. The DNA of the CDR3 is TGTGCCAGCAGCTTTCCCGGGACTAGCGACGAGCAGTACTTC.

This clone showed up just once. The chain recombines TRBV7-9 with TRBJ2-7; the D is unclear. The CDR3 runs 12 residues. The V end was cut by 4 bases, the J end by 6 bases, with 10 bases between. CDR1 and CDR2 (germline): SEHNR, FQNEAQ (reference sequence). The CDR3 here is CASSSPLAEQYF. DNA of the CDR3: TGTGCCAGCAGCTCGCCCCTCGCCGAGCAGTACTTC. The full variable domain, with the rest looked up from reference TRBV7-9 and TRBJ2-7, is DTGVSQNPRHKITKRGQNVTFRCDPISEHNRLYWYRQTLGQGPEFLTYFQNEAQLEKSRLLSDRFSAERPKGSFSTLEIQRTEQGDSAMYLCASSSPLAEQYFGPGTRLTVT.

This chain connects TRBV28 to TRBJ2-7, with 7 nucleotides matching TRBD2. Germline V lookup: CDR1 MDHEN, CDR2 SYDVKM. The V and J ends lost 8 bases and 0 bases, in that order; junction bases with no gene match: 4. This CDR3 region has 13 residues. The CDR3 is CASLLARSYEQYF. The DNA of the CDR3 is TGTGCCAGCCTACTAGCGCGCTCCTACGAGCAGTACTTC.

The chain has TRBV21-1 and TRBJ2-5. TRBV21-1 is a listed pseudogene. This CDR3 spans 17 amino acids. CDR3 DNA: TGTGCCAGCAGCAAAGCAGGGGAGCGAGGACCTCCGGAGACCCAGTACTTC. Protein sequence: CASSKAGERGPPETQYF.

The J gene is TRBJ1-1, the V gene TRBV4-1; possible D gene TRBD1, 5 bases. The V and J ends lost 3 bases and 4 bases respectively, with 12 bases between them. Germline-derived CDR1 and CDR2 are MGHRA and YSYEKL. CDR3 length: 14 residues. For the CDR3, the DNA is TGCGCCAGCAGCCAGGAGGGGTGGTTCACTGAAGCTTTCTTT. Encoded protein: CASSQEGWFTEAFF.

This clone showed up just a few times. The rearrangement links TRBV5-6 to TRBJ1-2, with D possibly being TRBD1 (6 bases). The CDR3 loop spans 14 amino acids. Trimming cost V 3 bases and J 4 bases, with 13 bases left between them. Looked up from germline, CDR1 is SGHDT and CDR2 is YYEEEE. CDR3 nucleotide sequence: TGTGCCAGCAGCTACCTAGGGGGAGGCTATGGCTACACCTTC. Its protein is CASSYLGGGYGYTF.

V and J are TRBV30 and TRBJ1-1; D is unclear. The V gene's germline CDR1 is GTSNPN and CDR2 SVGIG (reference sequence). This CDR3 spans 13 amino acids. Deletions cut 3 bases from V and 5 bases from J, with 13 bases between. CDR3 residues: CAWRTAVRTEAFF. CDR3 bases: TGTGCCTGGAGAACAGCCGTAAGGACTGAAGCTTTCTTT.

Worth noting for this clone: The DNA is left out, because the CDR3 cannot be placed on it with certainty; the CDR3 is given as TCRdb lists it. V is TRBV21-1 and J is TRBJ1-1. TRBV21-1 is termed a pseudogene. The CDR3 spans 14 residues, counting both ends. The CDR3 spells CASFGGGTGTEAFF.

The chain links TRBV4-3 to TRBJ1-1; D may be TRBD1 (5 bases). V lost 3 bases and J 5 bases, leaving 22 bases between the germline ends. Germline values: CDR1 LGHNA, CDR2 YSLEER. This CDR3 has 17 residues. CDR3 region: CASSQGWGGGDGTEAFF. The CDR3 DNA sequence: TGCGCCAGCAGCCAGGGCTGGGGAGGAGGGGATGGAACTGAAGCTTTCTTT.